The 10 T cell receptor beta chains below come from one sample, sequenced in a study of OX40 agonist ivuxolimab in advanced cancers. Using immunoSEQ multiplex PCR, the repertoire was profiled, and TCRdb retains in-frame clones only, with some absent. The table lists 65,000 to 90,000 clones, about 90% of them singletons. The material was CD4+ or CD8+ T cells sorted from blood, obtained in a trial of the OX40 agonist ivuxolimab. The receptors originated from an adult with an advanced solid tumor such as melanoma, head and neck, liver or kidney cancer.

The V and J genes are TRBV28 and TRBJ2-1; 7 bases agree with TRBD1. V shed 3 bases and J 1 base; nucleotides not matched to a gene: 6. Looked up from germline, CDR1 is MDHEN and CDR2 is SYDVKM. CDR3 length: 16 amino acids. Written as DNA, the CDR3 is TGTGCCAGCAGTTTCTCGGCCAGGGGGTCCTACAATGAGCAGTTCTTC. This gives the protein CASSFSARGSYNEQFF.

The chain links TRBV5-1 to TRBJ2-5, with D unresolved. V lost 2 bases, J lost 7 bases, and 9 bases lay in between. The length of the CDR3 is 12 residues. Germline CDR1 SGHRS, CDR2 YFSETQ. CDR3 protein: CASSLQTGTQYF. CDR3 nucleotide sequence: TGCGCCAGCAGCTTACAAACCGGGACCCAGTACTTC.

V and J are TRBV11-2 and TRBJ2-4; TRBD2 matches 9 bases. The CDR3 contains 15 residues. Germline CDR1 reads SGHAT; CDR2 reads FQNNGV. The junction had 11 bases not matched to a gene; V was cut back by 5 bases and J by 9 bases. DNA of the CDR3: TGTGCCAGCAGCCCCCAGGGACTAGCCTTTGGCATTCAGTACTTC. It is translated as CASSPQGLAFGIQYF.

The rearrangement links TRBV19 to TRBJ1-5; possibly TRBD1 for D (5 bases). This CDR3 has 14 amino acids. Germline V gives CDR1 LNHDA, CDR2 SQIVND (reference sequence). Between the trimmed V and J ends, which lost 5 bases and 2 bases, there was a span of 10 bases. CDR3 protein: CASSFQGGNQPQHF. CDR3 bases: TGTGCCAGTAGTTTCCAGGGAGGCAATCAGCCCCAGCATTTT.

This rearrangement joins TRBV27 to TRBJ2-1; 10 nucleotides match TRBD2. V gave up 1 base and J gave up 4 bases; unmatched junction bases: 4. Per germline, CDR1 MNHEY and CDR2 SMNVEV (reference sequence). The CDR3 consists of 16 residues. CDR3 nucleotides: TGTGCCAGCAGTTTATTAAGCGGGAGGGTTTACAATGAGCAGTTCTTC. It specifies CASSLLSGRVYNEQFF.

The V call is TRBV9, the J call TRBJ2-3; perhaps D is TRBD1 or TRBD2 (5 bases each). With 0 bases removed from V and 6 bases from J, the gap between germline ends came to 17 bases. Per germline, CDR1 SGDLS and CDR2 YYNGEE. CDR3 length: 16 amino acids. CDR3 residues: CASSVEPGGWGDTQYF. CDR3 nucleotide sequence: TGTGCCAGCAGCGTAGAGCCAGGAGGTTGGGGGGATACGCAGTATTTT.

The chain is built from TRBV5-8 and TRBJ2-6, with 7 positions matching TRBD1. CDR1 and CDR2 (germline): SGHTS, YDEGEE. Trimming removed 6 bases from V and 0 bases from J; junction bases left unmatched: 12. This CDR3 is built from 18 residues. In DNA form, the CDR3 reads TGTGCCAGCAACATCCTACAGGGGTGGGTCTCTGGGGCCAACGTCCTGACTTTC. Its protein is CASNILQGWVSGANVLTF.

The CDR3, as DNA: TGTGCCAGCAGCGGGGCAGCGGGAGGGGAGGAGACCCAGTACTTC. Translated: CASSGAAGGEETQYF. The V call is TRBV28, the J call TRBJ2-5; TRBD2 matches 10 bases. Per the germline V gene, CDR1 is MDHEN and CDR2 is SYDVKM. The ends lost 6 bases at V and 5 bases at J; junction bases unmatched: 9. The CDR3 consists of 15 residues.

The CDR3 bases are TGTGCCAGCAGACCGGGACAGACGCCCTACGAGCAGTACTTC. The encoded protein is CASRPGQTPYEQYF. This rearrangement joins TRBV27 to TRBJ2-7; 7 positions agree with TRBD1. Losses at the gene ends were 6 bases for V and 2 bases for J; bases not matched to a gene: 7. The CDR3 consists of 14 residues. CDR1 is MNHEY, CDR2 SMNVEV, per germline (reference sequence).

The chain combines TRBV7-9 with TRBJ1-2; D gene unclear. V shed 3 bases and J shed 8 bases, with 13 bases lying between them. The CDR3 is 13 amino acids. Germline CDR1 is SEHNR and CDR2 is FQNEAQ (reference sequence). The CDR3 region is CASSFEVARGYTF. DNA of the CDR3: TGTGCCAGCAGCTTCGAGGTGGCGAGAGGCTACACCTTC.